A single sample gave rise to the 16 T cell receptor beta chains below, sequenced in a study of PD-L1 blockade in urothelial cancer. Only in-frame clones appear in the TCRdb table, and some are missing; sequencing was by immunoSEQ multiplex PCR. The table includes about 56,000 clones, 65% to 90% detected once. Time point denoted: pretreatment peripheral blood. The starting material was PBMCs, obtained around atezolizumab (anti-PD-L1) treatment. The receptor set was obtained from a man between 65 and 80 years old with urothelial cancer.

The chain links TRBV29-1 to TRBJ2-1; the D gene is possibly TRBD2 (6 bases). Germline V gene data show CDR1 as SQVTM and CDR2 as ANQGSEA. The CDR3 totals 13 residues. V was clipped by 6 bases and J by 6 bases, with 15 bases between them. CDR3 nucleotide sequence: TGCAGCGTCGGCAGAGGACTAACCAATGAGCAGTTCTTC. It translates to CSVGRGLTNEQFF.

The J gene is TRBJ1-1, the V gene TRBV19; D is uncertain. CDR1 is LNHDA, CDR2 SQIVND, per germline (reference sequence). The CDR3 sequence is 14 residues long. V lost 7 bases and J lost 2, with 14 bases in between. The CDR3 loop is CASTDAGPNTEAFF. In DNA, the CDR3 is TGTGCCAGTACTGATGCGGGCCCTAACACTGAAGCTTTCTTT.

The chain joins TRBV27 to TRBJ2-1; no reliable D call. The germline gives CDR1 MNHEY, CDR2 SMNVEV (reference sequence). V was trimmed by 0 bases and J by 5 bases, leaving 11 bases between them. This CDR3 has 15 amino acids. Here the CDR3 DNA reads TGTGCCAGCAGTTTATCGACTCCCCCGGACAATGAGCAGTTCTTC. This sequence encodes CASSLSTPPDNEQFF.

This clone has a handful of counts. The chain is built from TRBV13 and TRBJ2-5, with 8 bases aligning to TRBD2. V was clipped by 5 bases and J by 1 base; unmatched bases: 9. Germline V gene data show CDR1 as PRHDT and CDR2 as FYEKMQ (reference sequence). This CDR3 is 16 amino acids long. DNA of the CDR3: TGTGCCAGCAGCCAGTCGGGGGGGATCCTCCAAGAGACCCAGTACTTC. Translating it yields CASSQSGGILQETQYF.

This chain links TRBV27 with TRBJ2-2; TRBD2 aligns across 8 bases. CDR1 MNHEY and CDR2 SMNVEV come from the germline V gene (reference sequence). The V and J ends lost 4 bases and 7 bases, in that order; junction bases with no gene match: 14. The CDR3 contains 17 residues. The chain's CDR3 is CASSYDKSGSGHGELFF. CDR3 nucleotides: TGTGCCAGCAGTTATGATAAAAGCGGGAGTGGGCACGGGGAGCTGTTTTTT.

The chain links TRBV5-4 to TRBJ2-7, with 8 bases lining up with TRBD1. CDR3 length: 14 residues. Looked up from germline, CDR1 is SGHNT and CDR2 is YYREEE (reference sequence). The ends lost 4 bases at V and 3 bases at J; junction bases unmatched: 6. CDR3 sequence (DNA): TGTGCCAGCAGCCTCGGGACAGGCGGCTACGAGCAGTACTTC. Translating it yields CASSLGTGGYEQYF.

The V gene is TRBV18, the J gene TRBJ2-6, with a tentative D call TRBD1 (6 bases). The CDR3 sequence is 18 residues long. V was trimmed by 0 bases and J by 2 bases, leaving 14 bases between them. CDR1 is KGHSH and CDR2 is LQKENI in the germline V gene. The CDR3 nucleotides are TGTGCCAGCTCACCACCGGGACAAACCATTACTGGGGCCAACGTCCTGACTTTC. This encodes CASSPPGQTITGANVLTF.

The chain joins TRBV10-1 to TRBJ2-1; TRBD2 is a possible D gene (6 bases). The germline V and J ends were trimmed by 6 bases and 2 bases, with 17 bases remaining between them. The CDR3 consists of 16 residues. Germline V gene data show CDR1 as WNHNN and CDR2 as SYGVQD (reference sequence). DNA for the CDR3: TGCGCCAGCAGCGGCACCTTAGCGGAGCCCTACAATGAGCAGTTCTTC. It is translated as CASSGTLAEPYNEQFF.

The V gene is TRBV4-1, the J gene TRBJ1-1, with a tentative D call TRBD1 (5 bases). Germline V gene data show CDR1 as MGHRA and CDR2 as YSYEKL. The CDR3 is made up of 14 amino acids. Deletions cut 1 base from V and 1 base from J, with 7 bases between. The CDR3 region is CASSQAGSNTEAFF. DNA of the CDR3: TGCGCCAGCAGCCAAGCAGGGTCGAACACTGAAGCTTTCTTT.

The rearrangement uses TRBV19 and TRBJ1-1; possible D gene TRBD1, 6 bases. V was clipped by 9 bases and J by 4 bases, with 21 bases between them. The CDR3 loop spans 15 amino acids. Germline V CDR1 and CDR2: LNHDA, SQIVND (reference sequence). The CDR3 nucleotides are TGTGCCAGCCGTCAGGGGATAGGGGTTTTCACTGAAGCTTTCTTT. Encoded protein: CASRQGIGVFTEAFF.

The genes are TRBV6-1 and TRBJ2-1; tentative D call: TRBD2 (5 bases). The V gene lost 1 base and the J gene lost 5 bases, with 9 bases spanning the gap. The CDR3 is 14 amino acids. In germline, CDR1 is MNHNS, CDR2 SASEGT. CDR3 region: CASSEGGNDNEQFF. The DNA of the CDR3 is TGTGCCAGCAGTGAAGGAGGGAACGACAATGAGCAGTTCTTC.

V is TRBV4-1 and J is TRBJ2-1, with D perhaps matching TRBD2 (6 bases). Germline V gene sequence: CDR1 MGHRA, CDR2 YSYEKL. CDR3 length: 16 residues. Trimming took off 3 bases at V and 3 bases at J, with 15 bases between the two ends. CDR3 loop: CASSQVSGPNYNEQFF. The CDR3 coding sequence is TGCGCCAGCAGCCAGGTTAGCGGACCTAACTACAATGAGCAGTTCTTC.

The gene calls are TRBV4-1 and TRBJ2-7, with D unresolved. Trimming pared 0 bases from V and 0 bases from J, leaving 9 bases between. There are 15 residues in the CDR3. The germline CDR1 and CDR2 sequences are MGHRA and YSYEKL. DNA for the CDR3: TGCGCCAGCAGCCAAGAAACCAGAAGCTCCTACGAGCAGTACTTC. Translation gives CASSQETRSSYEQYF.

The chain links TRBV9 to TRBJ2-3; 12 nucleotides match TRBD1. CDR3 length equals 15 residues. Trimming took 3 bases from V and 4 from J; bases not matched to a gene: 3. Germline V lookup: CDR1 SGDLS, CDR2 YYNGEE. The CDR3 DNA follows: TGTGCCAGCAGCGCCGGGACAGGGGGCCCAGATACGCAGTATTTT. It encodes CASSAGTGGPDTQYF.

The chain recombines TRBV10-3 with TRBJ2-2; TRBD2 agrees at 7 bases. CDR1 and CDR2 (germline): ENHRY, SYGVKD. This CDR3 has 16 amino acids. The V and J ends lost 2 bases and 4 bases, in that order; junction bases with no gene match: 7. This chain's CDR3 is CAISEGGGQGTGELFF. Here the CDR3 DNA reads TGTGCCATCAGTGAGGGGGGAGGGCAGGGCACCGGGGAGCTGTTTTTT.

The CDR3 is CASSLLSGSETQYF. CDR3 coding DNA: TGTGCCAGCAGTTTACTGTCAGGGTCAGAGACCCAGTACTTC. The chain employs TRBV27 and TRBJ2-5, with D perhaps TRBD1 (5 bases). The CDR3 has 14 amino acids. The V gene's germline CDR1 is MNHEY and CDR2 SMNVEV (reference sequence). Trimming took off 2 bases at V and 4 bases at J, with 11 bases between the two ends.